This TCR beta chain was sequenced in a study of T cells in Graves' hyperthyroidism and ophthalmopathy. Study summary: The initial diagnosis was the point when peripheral blood was collected, ahead of any treatment. Broader study findings: Ophthalmopathy was identified by the model a median about six months ahead of onset.

At least ten counts were recorded for this clonotype. Its antigen remains unknown. The investigators amplified TCR beta CDR3 regions from RNA transcripts. When the TCR CDR3 underwent first-round RT-PCR, the HTBI primer set was used. One entry per CDR3 protein, called by TCRdb with MiXCR from the multiplex PCR reads. The table shows a few hundred thousand distinct CDR3 sequences, with around a sixth occurring only once. The J segment lost 1 base and the V segment lost 4 bases, leaving 9 bases of the junction unmatched. The CDR3 runs to 16 residues. This chain connects TRBV12-3 or TRBV12-4 to TRBJ1-2; 7 nucleotides agree with TRBD1. This receptor was obtained from a woman younger than 35 with Graves' hyperthyroidism that later progressed to Graves' ophthalmopathy. Specimen: blood. This CDR3 is CASSSGGKMRNYGYTF. CDR3 DNA: TGTGCCAGCAGTTCAGGGGGAAAGATGCGTAACTATGGCTACACCTTC.